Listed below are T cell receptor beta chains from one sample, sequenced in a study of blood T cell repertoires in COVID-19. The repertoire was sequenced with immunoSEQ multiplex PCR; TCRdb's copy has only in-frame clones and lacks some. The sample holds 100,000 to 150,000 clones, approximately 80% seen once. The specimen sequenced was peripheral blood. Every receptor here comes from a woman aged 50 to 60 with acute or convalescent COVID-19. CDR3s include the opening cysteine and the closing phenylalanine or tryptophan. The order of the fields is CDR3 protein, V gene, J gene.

CDR3: CASNLNRVPYEQYF
V: TRBV23-1
J: TRBJ2-7

CDR3: CAWSPTYNQPQHF
V: TRBV30
J: TRBJ1-5

CDR3: CATHKLGLNQPQHF
V: TRBV19
J: TRBJ1-5

CDR3: CASSLAAGSLGYGYTF
V: TRBV7-2
J: TRBJ1-2

CDR3: CASSQETGSYQPQHF
V: TRBV4-1
J: TRBJ1-5

CDR3: CASSFDRNTEAFF
V: TRBV5-1
J: TRBJ1-1

CDR3: CASSPPGTGSSNQPQHF
V: TRBV18
J: TRBJ1-5

CDR3: CASISPGRDIQYF
V: TRBV19
J: TRBJ2-4

CDR3: CASSETANYGYTF
V: TRBV19
J: TRBJ1-2

CDR3: CASSDRAVNRYNEQFF
V: TRBV6-6
J: TRBJ2-1

CDR3: CASSSQKANYGYTF
V: TRBV6-6
J: TRBJ1-2

CDR3: CASSFRGYVDTEAFF
V: TRBV5-1
J: TRBJ1-1

CDR3: CASSVDRGTEAFF
V: TRBV27
J: TRBJ1-1

CDR3: CASSLLASANTGELFF
V: TRBV11-2
J: TRBJ2-2

CDR3: CASSRPGGRSGEQFF
V: TRBV5-1
J: TRBJ2-1

CDR3: CASSLDRVASPLHF
V: TRBV5-1
J: TRBJ1-6

CDR3: CASSQDVNTIYF
V: TRBV3-1/TRBV3-2
J: TRBJ1-3

CDR3: CASSKDGGMGPIDTQYF
V: TRBV21-1
J: TRBJ2-3

CDR3: CAISRTGDGTDTQYF
V: TRBV10-3
J: TRBJ2-3

CDR3: CASRSGDNEQFF
V: TRBV7-3
J: TRBJ2-1

CDR3: CASSFSGGARDTQYF
V: TRBV11-3
J: TRBJ2-3

CDR3: CAISEYGGGPHNEQFF
V: TRBV10-3
J: TRBJ2-1

CDR3: CSASSGQEHQPQHF
V: TRBV20-1
J: TRBJ1-5

CDR3: CASRGTGSGYTF
V: TRBV12-3/TRBV12-4
J: TRBJ1-2

CDR3: CASRRTSGGNTGELFF
V: TRBV6-6
J: TRBJ2-2

CDR3: CASSDSITGGGLADTQYF
V: TRBV6-1
J: TRBJ2-3

CDR3: CASSYDWNTGELFF
V: TRBV18
J: TRBJ2-2

CDR3: CASSPWAGGNTGELFF
V: TRBV18
J: TRBJ2-2

CDR3: CSASRKGGTLNTEAFF
V: TRBV20-1
J: TRBJ1-1

CDR3: CASSEMTGGAEAFF
V: TRBV6-1
J: TRBJ1-1

CDR3: CASKLQASTDTQYF
V: TRBV2
J: TRBJ2-3

CDR3: CASSETASPTNEKLFF
V: TRBV6-1
J: TRBJ1-4

CDR3: CAILAGSSTDTQYF
V: TRBV10-3
J: TRBJ2-3

CDR3: CASSPSVLTEAFF
V: TRBV4-1
J: TRBJ1-1

CDR3: CASSLDGAPTGELFF
V: TRBV5-1
J: TRBJ2-2

CDR3: CASSIQGYSGNTIYF
V: TRBV9
J: TRBJ1-3

CDR3: CASSERSETGGYGYTF
V: TRBV6-1
J: TRBJ1-2

CDR3: CASTKGGAHVYEQYF
V: TRBV6-5
J: TRBJ2-7

CDR3: CASSTGTGIYSNQPQHF
V: TRBV7-2
J: TRBJ1-5

CDR3: CHPAGLSGAFF
V: TRBV29-1
J: TRBJ1-1

CDR3: CASSPLPGQGNTGELFF
V: TRBV5-6
J: TRBJ2-2

CDR3: CASSSEGTTQSEQYF
V: TRBV7-3
J: TRBJ2-7

CDR3: CAAGDGGPYEQYF
V: TRBV12-3/TRBV12-4
J: TRBJ2-7

CDR3: CASSLTSGEFTEAFF
V: TRBV7-3
J: TRBJ1-1

CDR3: CASIRSTGLGNEQFF
V: TRBV6-5
J: TRBJ2-1